This section outlines one TCR beta chain sequence together with its context. Antigen unknown. In germline, CDR1 is SGHTA, CDR2 FQGTGA. The length of the CDR3 is 17 residues. V trimming: 5 bases; J trimming: 0 bases; junction bases outside the gene matches: 7. This record belongs to a study of T cell responses to AZD1222 COVID-19 vaccine. The overall study: Samples with a second dose at about 4 or about 12 weeks were pooled together.

Study observations and caveats: Baseline serostatus was positive in only a handful of AZD1222 recipients. Spike-specific TCR repertoires showed rising breadth and depth after two AZD1222 doses. Donors in the cohort were predominantly white British and more often female, and clonal diversity was possibly underestimated.

Clones were read by immunoSEQ multiplex PCR, and TCRdb kept only the in-frame ones, dropping some. The repertoire includes about 100,000 clones, about 90% of them detected once, and 15% to 20% sits in the top ten. The material sequenced was peripheral blood, taken on day 0 of AZD1222 vaccination. The receptor comes from an adult in good health. The rearrangement links TRBV7-3 to TRBJ2-1; 10 positions agree with TRBD2. For the CDR3, the DNA is TGTGCCAGCAGCCATACTAGCGGGAAGGTCTCCTACAATGAGCAGTTCTTC. Protein: CASSHTSGKVSYNEQFF. The full variable domain, with the rest looked up from reference TRBV7-3 and TRBJ2-1, is GAGVSQTPSNKVTEKGKYVELRCDPISGHTALYWYRQSLGQGPEFLIYFQGTGAADDSGLPNDRFFAVRPEGSVSTLKIQRTERGDSAVYLCASSHTSGKVSYNEQFFGPGTRLTVL.